Listed below are T cell receptor beta chains from one sample, sequenced in a study of T cell responses to AZD1222 COVID-19 vaccine. Measured with immunoSEQ multiplex PCR; TCRdb has only the in-frame clones, and not every one. The sample has approximately 150,000 clones; approximately 87% are singletons. This specimen consisted of peripheral blood, obtained 28 days after the second AZD1222 dose. These receptors were collected from an adult who received the AZD1222 COVID-19 vaccine. CDR3s include the opening cysteine and the closing phenylalanine or tryptophan. D genes are given only for firm matches. Rows give clone size only sometimes, using once, few, many, or a class for an expanded clone.

v_gene	j_gene	d_gene	abundance	CDR3nt	CDR3aa
TRBV19	TRBJ1-2	NA	NA	TGTGCCAGTATTGGGGGACTATTCTATGGCTACACCTTC	CASIGGLFYGYTF
TRBV19	TRBJ1-5	NA	NA	TGTGCCAGTAGTATGGGAAGGACAGCTTATAGCAATCAGCCCCAGCATTTT	CASSMGRTAYSNQPQHF
TRBV7-2	TRBJ1-1	NA	NA	TGTGCCAGCAGCTCGTCGGGACGGAACACTGAAGCTTTCTTT	CASSSSGRNTEAFF
TRBV7-9	TRBJ2-1	TRBD1	NA	TGTGCCAGCAGCCGCTGGACAGGGGGCAGGAATGAGCAGTTCTTC	CASSRWTGGRNEQFF
TRBV7-2	TRBJ1-6	NA	NA	TGTGCCAGCAGCTTAGACAGGTCTTCACCCCTCCACTTT	CASSLDRSSPLHF
TRBV5-6	TRBJ1-1	NA	NA	TGTGCCAGCAGCCCCACAGCGAACACTGAAGCTTTCTTT	CASSPTANTEAFF
TRBV4-2	TRBJ2-7	TRBD1	NA	TGTGCCAGCAGCCCAGCAGGGGGATCCGGGTACGAGCAGTACTTC	CASSPAGGSGYEQYF
TRBV4-3	TRBJ1-6	NA	NA	TGCGCCAGCAGCCAAGATGGGGCGTCACCCCTCCACTTT	CASSQDGASPLHF
TRBV30	TRBJ1-1	NA	NA	TGTGCCTGGAGCCCGAGGGGGGGCTCTAACACTGAAGCTTTCTTT	CAWSPRGGSNTEAFF
TRBV3-1/TRBV3-2	TRBJ2-3	TRBD2	NA	TGTGCCAGCAGCCACGGGACTAGCTCCACTACAGATACGCAGTATTTT	CASSHGTSSTTDTQYF
TRBV9	TRBJ2-3	NA	once	TGTGCCAGCAGCGTTAGCGGCCACAGCGCAGATACGCAGTATTTT	CASSVSGHSADTQYF
TRBV30	TRBJ2-2	TRBD1	NA	TGTGCCTGGAGTACGGGACAGGGGGTTGCGGGGGAGCTGTTTTTT	CAWSTGQGVAGELFF
TRBV9	TRBJ1-1	TRBD1	NA	TGTGCCAGCAGCGTAGGACAGGGGCCTATGAACACTGAAGCTTTCTTT	CASSVGQGPMNTEAFF
TRBV10-3	TRBJ1-2	TRBD1	once	TGTGCCATCGGTGCACAGGGGGCGGTTAACTATGGCTACACCTTC	CAIGAQGAVNYGYTF
TRBV3-1/TRBV3-2	TRBJ1-3	NA	NA	TGTGCCAGCAGCCGGATCCGGGGTGGAGGAAACACCATATATTTT	CASSRIRGGGNTIYF
TRBV5-8	TRBJ1-5	NA	NA	TGTGCCAGCAGCTCGGGGGCGTATAGCAATCAGCCCCAGCATTTT	CASSSGAYSNQPQHF
TRBV27	TRBJ2-7	TRBD2	NA	TGTGCCAGCAGCCGACTCATCGGGGGGGGTTACTACGAGCAGTACTTC	CASSRLIGGGYYEQYF
TRBV4-1	TRBJ2-7	TRBD2	NA	TGCGCCAGCAGCCAGAGGAGCGGGGCACGGCAGTACTTC	CASSQRSGARQYF
TRBV6-5	TRBJ1-3	NA	NA	TGTGCCAGCAGCGGGTGGTCTGGAAACACCATATATTTT	CASSGWSGNTIYF
TRBV18	TRBJ1-2	TRBD1	NA	TGTGCCAGCCGAGTAGGGGGCGGAACAGGCTACACCTTC	CASRVGGGTGYTF
TRBV14	TRBJ2-7	NA	NA	TGTGCCAGCAGCCAAAGTCACGAGCAGTACTTC	CASSQSHEQYF
TRBV11-1	TRBJ1-2	NA	few	TGTGCCAGCACTAAAAACGGGGACGGCTACACCTTC	CASTKNGDGYTF
TRBV5-4	TRBJ2-3	NA	NA	TGTGCCAGCAGCTCGTTTGGAGATACGCAGTATTTT	CASSSFGDTQYF
TRBV5-1	TRBJ2-7	TRBD1	NA	TGCGCCAGCAGCTTGGGGACAGGATCCTTACAAGGGGACGAGCAGTACTTC	CASSLGTGSLQGDEQYF
TRBV5-1	TRBJ1-2	NA	NA	TGCGCCAGCAGCTTGGAACCACAAAAAGTCTATGGCTACACCTTC	CASSLEPQKVYGYTF
TRBV9	TRBJ2-1	TRBD2	NA	TGTGCCAGCAGCGTATCTGGTAGCGGGGTCTACAATGAGCAGTTCTTC	CASSVSGSGVYNEQFF
TRBV12-3/TRBV12-4	TRBJ1-1	NA	NA	TGTGCCAGCAGTTTCAGCAGGCCCACTGAAGCTTTCTTT	CASSFSRPTEAFF
TRBV5-8	TRBJ1-2	NA	NA	TGTGCCAGCAGCTTGTACCGGGATCTCTATGGCTACACCTTC	CASSLYRDLYGYTF
TRBV6-6	TRBJ2-7	NA	NA	TGTGCCAGCAGTCCGTACGGAGGGGGATACTACGAGCAGTACTTC	CASSPYGGGYYEQYF
TRBV14	TRBJ2-1	NA	NA	TGTGCCAGCAGCCACCTAGGGGAACCGTACAATGAGCAGTTCTTC	CASSHLGEPYNEQFF
TRBV30	TRBJ1-2	NA	NA	TGTGCCTGGAATTCGGCCGTGACTTACTATGGCTACACCTTC	CAWNSAVTYYGYTF
TRBV15	TRBJ1-4	NA	NA	TGTGCCACCAGCAGAGATCTGGGGGCTGCTAATGAAAAACTGTTTTTT	CATSRDLGAANEKLFF
TRBV7-9	TRBJ1-1	NA	once	TGTGCCAGCAGCTTTAACAATAAACTTAGTATTGAAGCTTTCTTT	CASSFNNKLSIEAFF
TRBV5-1	TRBJ2-6	NA	NA	TGCGCCAGCAGCCAAGACGGAGGCTCTGGGGCCAACGTCCTGACTTTC	CASSQDGGSGANVLTF
TRBV6-5	TRBJ1-1	TRBD1	NA	TGTGCCAGCAGGGGGACAGGGATGGGGACTGAAGCTTTCTTT	CASRGTGMGTEAFF
TRBV5-1	TRBJ1-2	NA	NA	TGCGCCAGCAGCTTAGAGGCTAACTATGGCTACACCTTC	CASSLEANYGYTF
TRBV30	TRBJ1-1	NA	NA	TGTGGGGGTGTTTCAAGGCAGAGAAACACTGAAGCTTTCTTT	CGGVSRQRNTEAFF
TRBV2	TRBJ2-1	NA	NA	TGTGCCAGCAGTGATAGGAATGAGCAGTTCTTC	CASSDRNEQFF
TRBV5-6	TRBJ1-3	NA	NA	TGTGCCAGCAGCTTGGTCTCCGTCTTAGGCGGAAACACCATATATTTT	CASSLVSVLGGNTIYF
TRBV12-3/TRBV12-4	TRBJ1-1	NA	NA	TGTGCCAGCAGTTTTAAGGTAAACACTGAAGCTTTCTTT	CASSFKVNTEAFF
TRBV5-1	TRBJ2-1	NA	NA	TGCGCCAGCAGCTTGGAAGCGAGCTCCTACAATGAGCAGTTCTTC	CASSLEASSYNEQFF
TRBV2	TRBJ1-2	NA	few	TGTGCCAGTGGGGGCGAGGGGAACTATGGCTACACCTTC	CASGGEGNYGYTF
TRBV7-3	TRBJ2-1	NA	NA	TGTGCCAGCAGCTTAAATACGGGGGGCCCCCTAAATGAGCAGTTCTTC	CASSLNTGGPLNEQFF
TRBV3-1/TRBV3-2	TRBJ1-1	NA	NA	TGTGCCAGCAGCCTCGGAGTTCAGAGGAACACTGAAGCTTTCTTT	CASSLGVQRNTEAFF
TRBV7-2	TRBJ2-1	NA	NA	TGTGCCAGCACGGTAGGGCAGGGCCATAATGAGCAGTTCTTC	CASTVGQGHNEQFF
TRBV10-2	TRBJ2-5	TRBD2	NA	TGCGCCAGCAGTGACGATAGCGGGGGAGACCAAGAGACCCAGTACTTC	CASSDDSGGDQETQYF
TRBV5-1	TRBJ2-1	TRBD1	NA	TGCGCCAGCAGCTTTTCACAGGGGGCCGGGAATGAGCAGTTCTTC	CASSFSQGAGNEQFF
TRBV19	TRBJ1-1	NA	once	TGTGCCAGTAGCGGGGGCTGGCGGACTGAAGCTTTCTTT	CASSGGWRTEAFF
TRBV5-1	TRBJ1-2	NA	NA	TGCGCCAGCAGGCCTACAGGAAACTATGGCTACACCTTC	CASRPTGNYGYTF
TRBV11-2	TRBJ1-6	NA	NA	TGTGCCAGCAGCCGGACAGCCAATAATTCACCCCTCCACTTT	CASSRTANNSPLHF
TRBV4-3	TRBJ1-6	NA	NA	TGCGCCAGCAGCCAGGACTTAGGGTCACCCCTCCACTTT	CASSQDLGSPLHF
TRBV20-1	TRBJ1-5	NA	NA	TGCAGTGCTAGTCTGAGCAGGGCCGGGCAGCCCCAGCATTTT	CSASLSRAGQPQHF
TRBV3-1/TRBV3-2	TRBJ1-1	NA	NA	TGTGCCAGCAGCCGTGGGGTGTTTGGCACTGAAGCTTTCTTT	CASSRGVFGTEAFF
TRBV6-2/TRBV6-3	TRBJ1-2	NA	NA	TGTGCCAGCAGTCCCCCGGGGAGGAGGGATGGCTACACCTTC	CASSPPGRRDGYTF
TRBV27	TRBJ2-7	NA	NA	TGTGCCAGCGTAGGGAACGGGTACGAGCAGTACTTC	CASVGNGYEQYF